This T cell receptor beta chain was recovered during a study of siplizumab effects on memory and regulatory T cells. Study findings and constraints: The naive T cell population seemed more diverse than memory cells and seemed a major contributor to the alloresponse. About 80-97% of proliferating CD4+ or CD8+ clones had no assignable naive or memory phenotype.

V lost 0 bases, J lost 2 bases, and 6 bases stayed unmatched. The CDR3 has 16 amino acids. The germline V gene has CDR1 SGDLS and CDR2 YYNGEE. About this clone itself: Its antigen is not known.

TCR templates, 75,000 to 100,000 per sample, were assayed. Clones were read by immunoSEQ multiplex PCR, and TCRdb kept only the in-frame ones, dropping some. Of about 82,000 clones listed, 87% are singletons. Sequenced material: Tregs sorted from blood. The sequence was collected from a human donor in good health. The V and J genes are TRBV9 and TRBJ2-5; 8 positions agree with TRBD2. Here the CDR3 reads CASSVGRAGVQETQYF. CDR3 coding DNA: TGTGCCAGCAGCGTAGGGAGAGCGGGGGTACAAGAGACCCAGTACTTC.